This TCR beta chain was obtained from a study of PD-L1 blockade in urothelial cancer. Looking at the study overall: Between 0 and 3 prior chemotherapy regimens had been given to patients. Peripheral blood specimens exhibited a median yield of approximately 140,000 T cells.

The time point: pretreatment peripheral blood. The assay was immunoSEQ multiplex PCR, and TCRdb's table has in-frame clones only and misses some. The sample has about 74,000 clones; roughly 90% are singletons. The CDR3 contains 16 residues. With 0 bases clipped from V and 3 bases from J, the junction kept 6 bases outside the gene matches. Germline loops: CDR1 SGHRS, CDR2 YFSETQ. This receptor was obtained from a man between 65 and 85 years old with urothelial cancer. The material sequenced was PBMCs, taken around atezolizumab (anti-PD-L1) treatment. The chain employs TRBV5-1 and TRBJ2-3; 8 bases fit TRBD2. As DNA, the CDR3 is TGCGCCAGCAGCTTGGACCCGGGAGGGAGGACAGATACGCAGTATTTT. It translates to CASSLDPGGRTDTQYF.